This entry lists 27 T cell receptor beta chains sequenced from one sample in a study of OX40 agonist ivuxolimab in advanced cancers. Profiling relied on immunoSEQ multiplex PCR, and the TCRdb table lists in-frame clones only, not all of them. In the table there are some 42,000 clones, 82% of which are singletons. The material was CD4+ or CD8+ T cells sorted from blood, obtained in a trial of the OX40 agonist ivuxolimab. These receptors all stem from an adult with an advanced solid tumor such as melanoma, head and neck, liver or kidney cancer.

The J gene is TRBJ1-2, the V gene TRBV19; no firm D call. V lost 4 bases to trimming and J lost 6 bases, with 9 bases between them. The CDR3 totals 12 residues. The germline V gene has CDR1 LNHDA and CDR2 SQIVND (reference sequence). The CDR3 reads CASSRQSNGYTF. In DNA, the CDR3 is TGTGCCAGTAGTAGGCAGAGTAATGGCTACACCTTC.

The chain links TRBV7-3 to TRBJ2-3, with D possibly being TRBD2 (7 bases). V dropped 2 bases and J dropped 3 bases, with 15 bases sitting between them. The CDR3 length is 16 residues. The germline V gene has CDR1 SGHTA and CDR2 FQGTGA. CDR3 in amino acids: CASSLEFGGATDTQYF. CDR3 DNA: TGTGCCAGCAGCTTAGAGTTTGGGGGGGCGACAGATACGCAGTATTTT.

The V and J genes are TRBV28 and TRBJ2-1, with TRBD1 as a possible D gene (5 bases). The CDR3 contains 14 residues. Trimming removed 3 bases from V and 2 bases from J, with 8 bases in between. The germline CDR1 and CDR2 sequences are MDHEN and SYDVKM. The CDR3 loop reads CASSFRVPYNEQFF. As DNA, the CDR3 is TGTGCCAGCAGTTTCAGGGTTCCCTACAATGAGCAGTTCTTC.

The genes are TRBV2 and TRBJ2-7, with D unclear. The germline V gene has CDR1 SNHLY and CDR2 FYNNEI. CDR3 size: 15 residues. V lost 0 bases, J lost 0 bases, and 9 bases lay in between. Written as DNA, the CDR3 is TGTGCCAGCAGTGAAGCGCAACACCGCTCCTACGAGCAGTACTTC. Translating it yields CASSEAQHRSYEQYF.

The rearrangement links TRBV15 to TRBJ2-2, with D tentatively TRBD1 or TRBD2 (6 bases each). Germline lookup yields CDR1 LNHNV and CDR2 YYDKDF (reference sequence). The CDR3 length is 13 residues. V lost 1 base and J lost 9, with 9 bases in between. CDR3 DNA: TGTGCCACCAGCAGAGTGGGGGGCAGGGAGCTGTTTTTT. This translates into CATSRVGGRELFF. Filled out from reference TRBV15 and TRBJ2-2, the complete variable domain reads DAMVIQNPRYQVTQFGKPVTLSCSQTLNHNVMYWYQQKSSQAPKLLFHYYDKDFNNEADTPDNFQSRRPNTSFCFLDIRSPGLGDTAMYLCATSRVGGRELFFGEGSRLTVL.

The chain has TRBV7-9 and TRBJ2-7; 7 bases are a match to TRBD1. Germline loops: CDR1 SEHNR, CDR2 FQNEAQ (reference sequence). The CDR3 is made up of 12 amino acids. V shed 7 bases, J shed 2 bases, and the junction held 2 bases outside the gene matches. The CDR3 sequence is CASTGQTYEQYF. Here the CDR3 DNA reads TGTGCCAGCACGGGACAGACCTACGAGCAGTACTTC.

CDR3 protein: CASSLGLNEKLFF. The CDR3, as DNA: TGTGCCAGCAGCTTGGGACTCAATGAAAAACTGTTTTTT. The gene calls are TRBV5-4 and TRBJ1-4; no reliable D call. Germline CDR1 reads SGHNT; CDR2 reads YYREEE (reference sequence). V dropped 0 bases and J dropped 5 bases, with 5 bases sitting between them. The CDR3 spans 13 residues.

This clone was counted only a few times. The DNA for the CDR3 is TGTGCCAGCAGCGAACGACTTGACGCCAAAAACATTCAGTACTTC. This translates into CASSERLDAKNIQYF. V usage is TRBV7-9 and J usage is TRBJ2-4, with D unresolved. The CDR3 covers 15 residues. Germline-derived CDR1 and CDR2 are SEHNR and FQNEAQ (reference sequence). V lost 5 bases, J lost 1 base, and 12 bases lay in between.

The chain couples TRBV5-6 to TRBJ2-5; D is ambiguous. Trimming removed 7 bases from V and 2 bases from J, with 15 bases in between. This CDR3 spans 14 amino acids. Germline CDR1 reads SGHDT; CDR2 reads YYEEEE. The CDR3 here is CASQLGPGQETQYF. The CDR3 nucleotides are TGTGCCAGCCAGCTTGGTCCGGGTCAAGAGACCCAGTACTTC.

The chain couples TRBV7-6 to TRBJ2-3, with 9 bases aligning to TRBD2. From germline, CDR1 is SGHVS and CDR2 FNYEAQ. The CDR3 is 16 amino acids. The V segment lost 5 bases and the J segment 1 base; nucleotides outside the gene matches: 7. The CDR3, as DNA: TGTGCCAGCAGCAGTCGGAGGACTAGCGGCACAGATACGCAGTATTTT. The encoded protein is CASSSRRTSGTDTQYF.

This chain joins TRBV19 and TRBJ2-5; 8 nucleotides align to TRBD1. V trimming: 3 bases; J trimming: 5 bases; junction bases outside the gene matches: 5. Germline CDR1 and CDR2: LNHDA and SQIVND (reference sequence). The CDR3 length is 14 residues. CDR3 residues: CASSMVDRDETQYF. As DNA, the CDR3 is TGTGCCAGTAGTATGGTGGACAGGGACGAGACCCAGTACTTC.

This clone was found once. This sequence joins TRBV29-1 and TRBJ2-1; D call uncertain. Germline lookup yields CDR1 SQVTM and CDR2 ANQGSEA. This CDR3 region has 13 residues. The ends were cut back, 5 bases at V and 0 bases at J, with 8 bases in the middle. CDR3 nucleotide sequence: TGCAGCGTTAGAGAGAGCTCCTACAATGAGCAGTTCTTC. Translation gives CSVRESSYNEQFF.

The rearrangement uses TRBV19 and TRBJ2-7, with TRBD1 matching 10 bases. There are 15 residues in the CDR3. V gave up 5 bases and J gave up 5 bases; unmatched junction bases: 9. Germline V lookup: CDR1 LNHDA, CDR2 SQIVND (reference sequence). The CDR3 reads CASSPAGTGDDEQYF. The CDR3, as DNA: TGTGCCAGTAGTCCAGCCGGGACAGGGGACGACGAGCAGTACTTC.

The chain uses TRBV9 and TRBJ2-3; 7 bases are shared with TRBD2. The ends lost 7 bases at V and 0 bases at J; junction bases unmatched: 11. CDR3 size: 16 residues. Looked up from germline, CDR1 is SGDLS and CDR2 is YYNGEE. For the CDR3, the DNA is TGTGCCAGCGCAATCCGGGGGGTGACGAGCACAGATACGCAGTATTTT. It translates to CASAIRGVTSTDTQYF.

The V gene is TRBV7-6, the J gene TRBJ2-7; 10 bases are shared with TRBD2. The CDR3 extends over 15 amino acids. With 5 bases clipped from V and 5 bases from J, the junction kept 9 bases outside the gene matches. CDR1 is SGHVS and CDR2 is FNYEAQ in the germline V gene. In DNA form, the CDR3 reads TGTGCCAGCAGCCCCGGGACTAGCGTAACCCACGAGCAGTACTTC. This translates into CASSPGTSVTHEQYF.

J is TRBJ2-7 and V is TRBV9; D is possibly TRBD2 (6 bases). The CDR3 extends over 14 amino acids. Germline CDR1 and CDR2: SGDLS and YYNGEE. Trimming removed 0 bases at V and 0 bases at J, with 7 bases between. The CDR3 is CASSVVGSSYEQYF. In DNA, the CDR3 is TGTGCCAGCAGCGTAGTCGGGAGCTCCTACGAGCAGTACTTC.

V gene TRBV6-5 combines with J gene TRBJ2-7; 11 bases fit TRBD2. Looked up from germline, CDR1 is MNHEY and CDR2 is SVGAGI. V lost 6 bases, J lost 2 bases, and 6 bases stayed unmatched. The CDR3 extends over 15 amino acids. CDR3 sequence reads: CASRLRLAGTYEQYF. The CDR3 DNA reads as TGTGCCAGCAGACTACGACTAGCGGGAACCTACGAGCAGTACTTC.

The V call is TRBV25-1, the J call TRBJ2-3; D gene ambiguous. Deletions cut 2 bases from V and 7 bases from J, with 13 bases between. CDR1 and CDR2 (germline): MGHDK, SYGVNS. This CDR3 spans 14 amino acids. The CDR3 DNA sequence: TGTGCCAGCAGTGAAAGGGCAAATCTACATACGCAGTATTTT. This encodes CASSERANLHTQYF.

The chain is built from TRBV29-1 and TRBJ2-7, with a possible D match to TRBD1 (5 bases). V gave up 6 bases and J gave up 2 bases, with 17 bases separating them. Germline loops: CDR1 SQVTM, CDR2 ANQGSEA. The CDR3 totals 14 residues. CDR3 in amino acids: CSVAGKVNPYEQYF. The CDR3 DNA reads as TGCAGCGTCGCAGGGAAGGTAAACCCCTACGAGCAGTACTTC.

The genes are TRBV18 and TRBJ2-3; 12 bases map to TRBD2. With V trimmed by 2 bases and J by 1 base, 7 bases remained unmatched. Germline V gene lookup returns CDR1 KGHSH and CDR2 LQKENI. The CDR3 contains 18 residues. CDR3 sequence reads: CASSPFVPSGRGTDTQYF. For the CDR3, the DNA is TGTGCCAGCTCACCATTTGTGCCTAGCGGGAGGGGCACAGATACGCAGTATTTT.

V and J are TRBV7-9 and TRBJ1-1, with 8 bases aligning to TRBD1. In germline, CDR1 is SEHNR, CDR2 FQNEAQ (reference sequence). The CDR3 covers 12 residues. Losses at the gene ends were 4 bases for V and 8 bases for J; bases not matched to a gene: 3. This CDR3 is CASSSGDREAFF. In DNA, the CDR3 is TGTGCCAGCAGCTCCGGGGACAGGGAAGCTTTCTTT.

This clone was observed a few times. V usage is TRBV7-2 and J usage is TRBJ1-1; D ambiguous. Deletions cut 5 bases from V and 4 bases from J, with 11 bases between. Germline V lookup: CDR1 SGHTA, CDR2 FQGNSA. The CDR3 covers 13 residues. The CDR3 reads CASSIGLSTEAFF. CDR3 sequence (DNA): TGTGCCAGCAGCATAGGGCTGAGCACTGAAGCTTTCTTT. Using reference TRBV7-2 and TRBJ1-1 for the parts outside the CDR3, the full variable domain is GAGVSQSPSNKVTEKGKDVELRCDPISGHTALYWYRQSLGQGLEFLIYFQGNSAPDKSGLPSDRFSAERTGGSVSTLTIQRTQQEDSAVYLCASSIGLSTEAFFGQGTRLTVV.

This clone has a handful of counts. The CDR3 bases are TGTGCCAGCAGCTTGGGTGGGACAGGGGTGGATACGCAGTATTTT. Its protein is CASSLGGTGVDTQYF. The gene calls are TRBV7-2 and TRBJ2-3; 10 bases fit TRBD1. CDR3 size: 15 residues. Germline CDR1 reads SGHTA; CDR2 reads FQGNSA. The V and J ends lost 3 bases and 6 bases, in that order; junction bases with no gene match: 6.

This chain connects TRBV7-9 to TRBJ1-4; D perhaps matches TRBD1 (6 bases). CDR1 SEHNR and CDR2 FQNEAQ come from the germline V gene (reference sequence). This CDR3 spans 17 amino acids. The V gene lost 5 bases and the J gene lost 1 base, with 17 bases spanning the gap. This CDR3 reads CASSPFIGGETNEKLFF. In nucleotides, the CDR3 is TGTGCCAGCAGCCCTTTTATAGGGGGGGAAACTAATGAAAAACTGTTTTTT. The full variable domain, its missing parts supplied by reference TRBV7-9 and TRBJ1-4, is DTGVSQNPRHKITKRGQNVTFRCDPISEHNRLYWYRQTLGQGPEFLTYFQNEAQLEKSRLLSDRFSAERPKGSFSTLEIQRTEQGDSAMYLCASSPFIGGETNEKLFFGSGTQLSVL.

The gene calls are TRBV4-3 and TRBJ2-7, with a possible D match to TRBD2 (6 bases). The CDR3 consists of 16 residues. With 0 bases removed from V and 2 bases from J, the gap between germline ends came to 14 bases. Germline loops: CDR1 LGHNA, CDR2 YSLEER. For the CDR3, the DNA is TGCGCCAGCAGCCAAGATCGGGGGACCCGAGCCTACGAGCAGTACTTC. Amino acids: CASSQDRGTRAYEQYF.

CDR3 in DNA: TGTGCCAGCAGCTACGGGACAGGGGAGGGGGATACGCAGTATTTT. It specifies CASSYGTGEGDTQYF. This rearrangement joins TRBV11-3 to TRBJ2-3, with 10 bases that match TRBD1. Looked up from germline, CDR1 is SGHNT and CDR2 is YENEEA. The CDR3 spans 15 residues. V was pared by 4 bases and J by 6 bases, with 7 bases of the junction left unmatched.

V is TRBV9 and J is TRBJ1-5; a weak D match, TRBD1 (5 bases). Germline V lookup: CDR1 SGDLS, CDR2 YYNGEE. This CDR3 is 14 amino acids long. The V end was cut by 0 bases, the J end by 5 bases, with 9 bases between. CDR3 DNA: TGTGCCAGCAGCGTAGGGGGGGAGCATCAGCCCCAGCATTTT. Residues: CASSVGGEHQPQHF.